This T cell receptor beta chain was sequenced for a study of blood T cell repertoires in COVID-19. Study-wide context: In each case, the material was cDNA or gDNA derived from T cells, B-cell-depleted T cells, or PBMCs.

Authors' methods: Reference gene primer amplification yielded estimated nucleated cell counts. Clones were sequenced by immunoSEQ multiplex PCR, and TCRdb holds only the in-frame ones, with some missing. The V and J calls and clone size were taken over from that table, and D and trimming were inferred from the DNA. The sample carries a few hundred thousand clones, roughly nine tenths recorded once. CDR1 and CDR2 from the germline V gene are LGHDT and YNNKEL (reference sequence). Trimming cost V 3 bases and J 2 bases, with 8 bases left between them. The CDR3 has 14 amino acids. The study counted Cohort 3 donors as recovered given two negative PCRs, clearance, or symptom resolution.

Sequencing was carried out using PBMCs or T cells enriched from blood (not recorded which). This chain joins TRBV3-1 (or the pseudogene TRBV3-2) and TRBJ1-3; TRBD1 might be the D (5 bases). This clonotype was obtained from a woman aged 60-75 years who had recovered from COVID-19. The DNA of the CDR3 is TGTGCCAGCAGCCACCGGGGGGCTGGAAACACCATATATTTT. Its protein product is CASSHRGAGNTIYF.